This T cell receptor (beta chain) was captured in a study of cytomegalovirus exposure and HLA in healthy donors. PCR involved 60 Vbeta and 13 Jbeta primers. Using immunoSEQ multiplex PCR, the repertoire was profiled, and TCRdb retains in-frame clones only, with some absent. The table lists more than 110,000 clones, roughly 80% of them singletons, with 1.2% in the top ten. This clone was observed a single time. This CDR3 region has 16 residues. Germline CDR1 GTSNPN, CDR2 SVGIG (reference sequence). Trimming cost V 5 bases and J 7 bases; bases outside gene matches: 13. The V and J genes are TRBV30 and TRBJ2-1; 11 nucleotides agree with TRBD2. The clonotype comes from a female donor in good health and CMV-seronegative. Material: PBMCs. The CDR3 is CAWARGELAGGNEQFF. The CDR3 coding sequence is TGTGCCTGGGCACGTGGGGAGCTAGCGGGAGGTAATGAGCAGTTCTTC.